A single TCR beta chain is shown here with its context. The antigen remains unidentified. Vbeta (60) and Jbeta (13) primers were used in the PCR. Repertoires were generated with immunoSEQ multiplex PCR, while TCRdb's copy carries only in-frame clones and drops some. The table lists 200,000 to 250,000 clones, about 74% of them singletons. CDR3 length equals 15 residues. These data originate in a study of cytomegalovirus exposure and HLA in healthy donors. Overall study findings and caveats: A later analysis found common viral pathogens apparently linked to several of the most significant clusters. There were three CMV-associated chains whose specificity for CMV antigens was confirmed in vitro. Sequencing likely generated an artifact that appeared as a cluster of highly shared sequence variants.

The sequenced sample consisted of PBMCs. The sequence was collected from a man aged 35-49 years in good health and CMV-seronegative. The chain employs TRBV21-1 and TRBJ1-1; TRBD1 reflects the table's D call only, with no check against the DNA. TRBV21-1 is described as a pseudogene. CDR3 protein: CASSADREGRTEAFF. CDR3 DNA: TGTGCCAGCAGCGCGGACAGGGAAGGTAGGACTGAAGCTTTCTTT.